These T cell receptor beta chains were read from a single sample in a study of T cell responses to AZD1222 COVID-19 vaccine. TCRdb keeps only in-frame clones here, not all; method: immunoSEQ multiplex PCR. The sample carries approximately 140,000 clones, 75% to 95% recorded once. This specimen consisted of peripheral blood, obtained 28 days after the second AZD1222 dose. Receptors were obtained from an adult who received the AZD1222 COVID-19 vaccine. Both conserved end residues are part of each CDR3. Fields, in order: J gene, V gene, D gene, clone size, CDR3 DNA, CDR3 protein. The D gene is left open where the match is weak. Size is stated for part of the rows, as once, few or many counts, or as a class when the clone is expanded.

J gene: TRBJ2-7; V gene: TRBV6-5; D gene: TRBD2; clone size: once; CDR3 DNA: TGTGCCAGCAGTTACTCGAGGCTAGCGGGATCCTACGAGCAGTACTTC; CDR3 protein: CASSYSRLAGSYEQYF
J gene: TRBJ2-7; V gene: TRBV11-2; D gene: TRBD1; clone size: NA; CDR3 DNA: TGTGCCAGCAGCTTAGATTTACCGGACAGGCCGCTCTCCTACGAGCAGTACTTC; CDR3 protein: CASSLDLPDRPLSYEQYF
J gene: TRBJ2-4; V gene: TRBV5-6; D gene: NA; clone size: once; CDR3 DNA: TGTGCCAGCAGCCCACCCGGAAAAAACATTCAGTACTTC; CDR3 protein: CASSPPGKNIQYF
J gene: TRBJ2-7; V gene: TRBV7-2; D gene: NA; clone size: NA; CDR3 DNA: TGTGCCAGCAGCTCTACCCCATTCTCCGAGCAGTACTTC; CDR3 protein: CASSSTPFSEQYF
J gene: TRBJ1-1; V gene: TRBV7-9; D gene: NA; clone size: NA; CDR3 DNA: TGTGCCAGCAGCCTGGACACGAACACTGAAGCTTTCTTT; CDR3 protein: CASSLDTNTEAFF
J gene: TRBJ2-1; V gene: TRBV5-6; D gene: NA; clone size: NA; CDR3 DNA: TGTGCCAGCACCCTAGCGCCCACTAGCTCCTACAATGAGCAGTTCTTC; CDR3 protein: CASTLAPTSSYNEQFF
J gene: TRBJ2-1; V gene: TRBV10-2; D gene: TRBD1; clone size: NA; CDR3 DNA: TGCGCCACCACGAGGGGGCTGGATAATGAGCAGTTCTTC; CDR3 protein: CATTRGLDNEQFF
J gene: TRBJ1-1; V gene: TRBV5-1; D gene: NA; clone size: NA; CDR3 DNA: TGCGCCAGCAGCCCGGGAGGCGGCGGAGGCACTGAAGCTTTCTTT; CDR3 protein: CASSPGGGGGTEAFF
J gene: TRBJ2-5; V gene: TRBV7-6; D gene: TRBD2; clone size: once; CDR3 DNA: TGTGCCAGCAGCTTAGCCCCTCTCGGACTAGCGGGAGTGGGACAAGAGACCCAGTACTTC; CDR3 protein: CASSLAPLGLAGVGQETQYF
J gene: TRBJ2-1; V gene: TRBV6-5; D gene: TRBD1; clone size: NA; CDR3 DNA: TGTGCCAGCAGTCCAACAGGGGGCGCGTGGAATGAGCAGTTCTTC; CDR3 protein: CASSPTGGAWNEQFF